The 2 T cell receptor beta chains given below trace back to one sample, sequenced in a study of cytotoxic CD8 clonotypes in ibrutinib-treated CLL. TCRdb's table, derived via immunoSEQ multiplex PCR, lists solely in-frame clones and lacks some. The repertoire holds over 25,000 clones, roughly 60% seen once, with about 14% in the top ten. This specimen was PBMCs, taken before ibrutinib treatment. All receptors come from a human donor with chronic lymphocytic leukemia.

This rearrangement joins TRBV6-5 to TRBJ2-3; maybe TRBD2 (5 bases). CDR1 is MNHEY and CDR2 is SVGAGI in the germline V gene. This CDR3 region has 14 residues. V gave up 4 bases and J gave up 6 bases, with 14 bases separating them. The CDR3: CASSLNRAGDTQYF. The CDR3, as DNA: TGTGCCAGCAGTTTGAACCGTGCGGGCGATACGCAGTATTTT.

V usage is TRBV6-5 and J usage is TRBJ1-2; TRBD1 might be the D (6 bases). Germline CDR1 is MNHEY and CDR2 is SVGAGI. The CDR3 runs 14 residues. The V end lost 6 bases, the J end lost 2 bases, and 13 bases lay between the germline ends. In DNA form, the CDR3 reads TGTGCCAGCAGCCCCCGGGACACCAACTATGGCTACACCTTC. It specifies CASSPRDTNYGYTF.